This T cell receptor beta chain was observed in a study of blood T cell repertoires in COVID-19. TCRdb's copy holds only in-frame clones and misses some; the assay was immunoSEQ multiplex PCR. The table includes under 80,000 clones, 80% to 95% detected once. Germline V CDR1 and CDR2: LGHDT, YNNKEL (reference sequence). V lost 7 bases and J lost 7; bases outside the gene matches: 7. The CDR3 runs to 15 residues. Specimen: peripheral blood. The rearrangement links TRBV3-1 (or the pseudogene TRBV3-2) to TRBJ1-6; 10 bases map to TRBD1. This TCR was sampled from a human donor in a cohort sampled during active COVID-19. CDR3 loop: CASMGDRGFNSPLHF. Written as DNA, the CDR3 is TGTGCCAGCATGGGGGACAGGGGTTTCAATTCACCCCTCCACTTT.